This T cell receptor (beta chain) was sequenced during a study of shared clonotypes between healthy human individuals. Data came from immunoSEQ multiplex PCR; TCRdb stores just in-frame clones and leaves some out. The sample lists 2 million to 2.5 million clones; approximately 93% were seen once. Sequenced: naive CD4+ T cells from PBMCs. Regarding subset: CD45RA+ positively selected. The origin of this receptor is a man between 18 and 35 years old in good health. Some clones in this sample may be carry-over from other donors' samples.

The CDR3 sequence: CASSDRTSGSTDTQYF. The CDR3 DNA is TGTGCCAGCAGTGACCGGACTAGCGGGAGCACAGATACGCAGTATTTT. This chain joins TRBV2 and TRBJ2-3; 11 bases fit TRBD2. Germline CDR1 reads SNHLY; CDR2 reads FYNNEI. The V gene end was trimmed by 3 bases and the J gene end by 0 bases; junction bases not matched to a gene: 2. This CDR3 is built from 16 residues.